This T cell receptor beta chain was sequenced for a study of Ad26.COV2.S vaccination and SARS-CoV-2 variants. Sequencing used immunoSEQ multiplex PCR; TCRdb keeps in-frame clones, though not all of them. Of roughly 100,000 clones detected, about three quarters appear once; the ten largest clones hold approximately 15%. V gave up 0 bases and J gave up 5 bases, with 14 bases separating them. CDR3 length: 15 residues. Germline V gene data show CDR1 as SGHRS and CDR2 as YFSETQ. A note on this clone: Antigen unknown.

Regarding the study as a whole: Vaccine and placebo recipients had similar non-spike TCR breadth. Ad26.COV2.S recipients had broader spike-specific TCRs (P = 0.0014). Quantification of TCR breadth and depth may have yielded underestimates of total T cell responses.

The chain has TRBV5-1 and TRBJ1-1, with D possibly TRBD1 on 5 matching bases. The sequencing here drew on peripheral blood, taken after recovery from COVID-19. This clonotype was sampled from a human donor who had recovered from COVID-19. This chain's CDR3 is CASSLGAGEGTEAFF. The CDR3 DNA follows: TGCGCCAGCAGCTTGGGTGCGGGGGAGGGGACTGAAGCTTTCTTT.